Each of the 21 T cell receptor beta chains below was sequenced from the same sample in a study of T cell changes during pregnancy in multiple sclerosis. Some clones are missing from TCRdb's copy, which holds only in-frame ones; the method was immunoSEQ multiplex PCR. The sample has some 32,000 clones, 90% seen once. Here the sequenced sample was CD8+ T cells from peripheral blood mononuclear cells, taken in the second trimester of pregnancy. The receptors shown here come from a female donor with multiple sclerosis, enrolled in a pregnancy study.

In nucleotides, the CDR3 is TGCAGCGTTGAGGGCCTAGCGGAAACTTACAATGAGCAGTTCTTC. Residues: CSVEGLAETYNEQFF. J is TRBJ2-1 and V is TRBV29-1, with 7 bases fitting TRBD2. V shed 3 bases, J shed 4 bases, and the junction held 9 bases outside the gene matches. Germline CDR1 and CDR2: SQVTM and ANQGSEA. The CDR3 covers 15 residues.

This sequence joins TRBV27 and TRBJ1-1; tentatively, D is TRBD1 (5 bases). Germline V lookup: CDR1 MNHEY, CDR2 SMNVEV (reference sequence). V was shortened by 4 bases and J by 1 base, with 10 bases between the two germline ends. The CDR3 totals 14 residues. The CDR3, as DNA: TGTGCCAGCAGTTCCGGGGGAAGGAACACTGAAGCTTTCTTT. Encoded protein: CASSSGGRNTEAFF.

The chain uses TRBV19 and TRBJ2-3; D not resolved. Germline loops: CDR1 LNHDA, CDR2 SQIVND (reference sequence). The germline V and J ends were trimmed by 7 bases and 2 bases, with 16 bases remaining between them. The CDR3 loop spans 15 amino acids. This CDR3 is CASTIGLDYTDTQYF. The DNA of the CDR3 is TGTGCCAGTACTATCGGTCTCGATTACACAGATACGCAGTATTTT.

The chain uses TRBV7-9 and TRBJ1-1; 7 nucleotides line up with TRBD1. Germline V gene data show CDR1 as SEHNR and CDR2 as FQNEAQ (reference sequence). The CDR3 is 14 residues long. The V and J ends lost 0 bases and 10 bases, in that order; junction bases with no gene match: 8. CDR3 in DNA: TGTGCCAGCAGCTTAGCGACAGGGCGGGTTGGAGCTTTCTTT. Translated, it gives CASSLATGRVGAFF.

The chain employs TRBV13 and TRBJ2-7, with D possibly TRBD2 on 6 matching bases. The V and J ends lost 4 bases and 1 base respectively, with 11 bases between them. The CDR3 is 14 residues long. Germline assignment: CDR1 PRHDT and CDR2 FYEKMQ (reference sequence). The CDR3 nucleotides read TGTGCCAGCAGCTCATGGGACTCTTCCTACGAGCAGTACTTC. It specifies CASSSWDSSYEQYF.

The V call is TRBV4-2, the J call TRBJ2-5; 8 positions agree with TRBD2. The end of the DNA fits TRBJ2-7 better, so the J call may be wrong. Germline V lookup: CDR1 LGHNA, CDR2 YNFKEQ. The CDR3 extends over 16 amino acids. CDR3 region: CASSQATSGLSYEQYF. The CDR3 region has the DNA TGTGCCAGCAGCCAGGCTACTAGCGGCCTCTCCTACGAGCAGTACTTC.

This clone appeared a single time. This chain's CDR3 is CSVDETDFEYGYTF. CDR3 sequence (DNA): TGCAGCGTTGATGAGACCGACTTTGAATACGGCTACACCTTC. This chain uses TRBV29-1 with TRBJ1-2; D is ambiguous. Germline V gene lookup returns CDR1 SQVTM and CDR2 ANQGSEA. The CDR3 contains 14 residues. V was cut by 3 bases and J by 8 bases, with 19 bases left in between.

The rearrangement links TRBV6-5 to TRBJ2-7; tentatively, D is TRBD2 (5 bases). V was trimmed by 8 bases and J by 2 bases, leaving 13 bases between them. This CDR3 spans 13 amino acids. Germline CDR1 and CDR2: MNHEY and SVGAGI. CDR3 DNA: TGTGCCAGCGGACTTTCGGCCACCTACGAGCAGTACTTC. Amino acids: CASGLSATYEQYF.

The chain recombines TRBV5-1 with TRBJ1-1; 7 bases match TRBD1. Germline V gene data show CDR1 as SGHRS and CDR2 as YFSETQ. The CDR3 is 15 residues long. V trimming: 6 bases; J trimming: 4 bases; junction bases outside the gene matches: 12. The DNA for the CDR3 is TGCGCCAGCACCCTCTATTGGGGACAGACCACTGAAGCTTTCTTT. Translation: CASTLYWGQTTEAFF.

V gene TRBV9 combines with J gene TRBJ2-3; D is unclear. The germline CDR1 and CDR2 sequences are SGDLS and YYNGEE. Trimming took 3 bases from V and 0 from J, leaving 8 bases between them. The CDR3 runs to 14 residues. In DNA form, the CDR3 reads TGTGCCAGCAGCGGCGCCGGGAGCACAGATACGCAGTATTTT. This gives the protein CASSGAGSTDTQYF.

The rearrangement links TRBV5-6 to TRBJ1-2, with 9 bases matching TRBD1. This CDR3 has 13 amino acids. The trim removed 4 bases at V and 6 bases at J, leaving 4 bases unmatched. The germline V gene encodes CDR1 SGHDT and CDR2 YYEEEE. CDR3 protein: CASSPTGGNGYTF. As DNA, the CDR3 is TGTGCCAGCAGCCCTACAGGGGGCAATGGCTACACCTTC.

This clone was seen a handful of times. This chain uses TRBV7-6 with TRBJ1-5; D unclear. Trimming left V 8 bases short and J 1 base short, with 12 bases between. Germline V CDR1 and CDR2: SGHVS, FNYEAQ. There are 14 residues in the CDR3. CDR3 nucleotide sequence: TGTGCCAGCGGACTAGTAGCGAGCAATCAGCCCCAGCATTTT. Residues: CASGLVASNQPQHF. Looking up the rest from reference TRBV7-6 and TRBJ1-5 gives the full variable domain: GAGVSQSPRYKVTKRGQDVALRCDPISGHVSLYWYRQALGQGPEFLTYFNYEAQQDKSGLPNDRFSAERPEGSISTLTIQRTEQRDSAMYRCASGLVASNQPQHFGDGTRLSIL.

V and J are TRBV18 and TRBJ2-7; TRBD2 matches 7 bases. V shed 1 base, J shed 0 bases, and the junction held 9 bases outside the gene matches. CDR3 length equals 17 residues. Per germline, CDR1 KGHSH and CDR2 LQKENI. CDR3 protein: CASSPQSRAGLSYEQYF. CDR3 in DNA: TGTGCCAGCTCACCACAAAGTAGAGCGGGGCTCTCCTACGAGCAGTACTTC.

The CDR3 reads CASSQRGTGELFF. CDR3 nucleotide sequence: TGTGCCAGCAGTCAACGGGGTACCGGGGAGCTGTTTTTT. The rearrangement links TRBV28 to TRBJ2-2; tentative D call: TRBD2 (5 bases). The germline V gene encodes CDR1 MDHEN and CDR2 SYDVKM. This CDR3 is 13 amino acids long. Between the trimmed V and J ends, which lost 5 bases and 5 bases, there was a span of 9 bases.

The chain carries TRBV27 and TRBJ2-1, with 7 bases aligning to TRBD2. The V gene's germline CDR1 is MNHEY and CDR2 SMNVEV (reference sequence). This CDR3 is 14 amino acids long. Trimming took 2 bases from V and 6 from J; bases not matched to a gene: 4. The CDR3, as DNA: TGTGCCAGCAGTTTAAGCGGGATGAGCAATGAGCAGTTCTTC. Protein: CASSLSGMSNEQFF.

This chain joins TRBV2 and TRBJ1-1, with TRBD1 as a possible D gene (5 bases). This CDR3 has 14 residues. In germline, CDR1 is SNHLY, CDR2 FYNNEI. Trimming cost V 2 bases and J 1 base, with 8 bases left between them. The CDR3 DNA follows: TGTGCCAGCAGTGAACCAGGGAAGAACACTGAAGCTTTCTTT. Translated: CASSEPGKNTEAFF.

J is TRBJ1-1 and V is TRBV5-1, with 8 bases identical to TRBD1. V dropped 7 bases and J dropped 1; count of bases not matched to a gene: 12. Germline CDR1 reads SGHRS; CDR2 reads YFSETQ. This CDR3 region has 16 residues. CDR3 in DNA: TGCGCCAGCGGATCAGCAGGGGGCGCAAGGAACACTGAAGCTTTCTTT. Residues: CASGSAGGARNTEAFF.

V and J are TRBV7-9 and TRBJ2-7; a possible D gene is TRBD1 (5 bases). This CDR3 region has 12 residues. CDR1 and CDR2 (germline): SEHNR, FQNEAQ (reference sequence). The V gene lost 3 bases and the J gene lost 3 bases, with 6 bases spanning the gap. In nucleotides, the CDR3 is TGTGCCAGCAGCTTGACAGACTACGAGCAGTACTTC. Its translation: CASSLTDYEQYF.

The CDR3 DNA reads TGTGCCAGCAGCTTGGGACAGAATCAGCCCCAGCATTTT. Its translation is CASSLGQNQPQHF. The V and J genes are TRBV11-2 and TRBJ1-5, with 7 bases identical to TRBD1. J was trimmed by 4 bases and V by 3 bases; bases with no gene match: 0. The CDR3 is made up of 13 amino acids. CDR1 and CDR2 (germline): SGHAT, FQNNGV.

This clone was observed many times. The genes are TRBV6-4 and TRBJ2-2, with D maybe TRBD1 (6 bases). The CDR3 runs 16 residues. Germline V gene sequence: CDR1 MRHNA, CDR2 SNTAGT. V lost 3 bases to trimming and J lost 2 bases, with 13 bases between them. The CDR3 DNA is TGTGCCAGCAGTGAGGCCCCGGGACAAAACACCGGGGAGCTGTTTTTT. It specifies CASSEAPGQNTGELFF.

V is TRBV18 and J is TRBJ1-2, with D possibly TRBD1 on 5 matching bases. The CDR3 length is 14 residues. Germline V lookup: CDR1 KGHSH, CDR2 LQKENI. V was cut by 4 bases and J by 3 bases, with 12 bases left in between. Written as DNA, the CDR3 is TGTGCCAGCTCACATCCGGGACTACACTATGGCTACACCTTC. Its protein product is CASSHPGLHYGYTF.